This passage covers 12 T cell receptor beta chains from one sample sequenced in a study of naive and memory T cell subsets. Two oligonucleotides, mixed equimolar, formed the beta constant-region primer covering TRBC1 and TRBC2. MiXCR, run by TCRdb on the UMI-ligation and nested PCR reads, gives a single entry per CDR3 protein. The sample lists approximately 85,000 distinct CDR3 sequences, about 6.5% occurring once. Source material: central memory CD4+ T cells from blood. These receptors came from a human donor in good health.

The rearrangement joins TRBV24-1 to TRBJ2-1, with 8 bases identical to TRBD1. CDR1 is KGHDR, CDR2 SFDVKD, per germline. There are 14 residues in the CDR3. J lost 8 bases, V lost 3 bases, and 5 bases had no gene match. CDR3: CATSDPGQVYEQFF. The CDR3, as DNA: TGTGCCACCAGTGATCCGGGACAGGTCTATGAGCAGTTCTTC.

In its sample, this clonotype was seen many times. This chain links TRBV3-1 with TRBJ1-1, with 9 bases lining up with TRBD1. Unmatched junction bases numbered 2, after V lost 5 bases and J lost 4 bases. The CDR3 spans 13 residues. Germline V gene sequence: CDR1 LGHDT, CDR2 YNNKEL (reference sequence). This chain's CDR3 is CASSTDRGTEAFF. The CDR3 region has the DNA TGTGCCAGCAGCACGGACAGGGGCACTGAAGCTTTCTTT.

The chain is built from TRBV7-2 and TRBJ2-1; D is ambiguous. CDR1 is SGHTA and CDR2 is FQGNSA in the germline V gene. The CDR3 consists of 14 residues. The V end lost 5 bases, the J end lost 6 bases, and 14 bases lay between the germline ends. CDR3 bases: TGTGCCAGCAGCCCCCTTAGGTTGGGCAATGAGCAGTTCTTC. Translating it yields CASSPLRLGNEQFF.

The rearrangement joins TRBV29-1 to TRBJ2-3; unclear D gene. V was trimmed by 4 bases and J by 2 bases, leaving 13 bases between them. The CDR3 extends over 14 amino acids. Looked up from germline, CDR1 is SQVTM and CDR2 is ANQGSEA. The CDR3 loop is CSVVAAAFTDTQYF. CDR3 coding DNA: TGCAGCGTTGTCGCCGCAGCCTTCACAGATACGCAGTATTTT.

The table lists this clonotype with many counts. CDR3 coding DNA: TGTGCCAGCACCGTTCATCGGACAGAGACGAACACTGAAGCTTTCTTT. Its protein is CASTVHRTETNTEAFF. V gene TRBV7-9 combines with J gene TRBJ1-1, with D perhaps matching TRBD1 (6 bases). The CDR3 is made up of 16 amino acids. Per the germline V gene, CDR1 is SEHNR and CDR2 is FQNEAQ (reference sequence). V was shortened by 7 bases and J by 1 base, with 19 bases between the two germline ends.

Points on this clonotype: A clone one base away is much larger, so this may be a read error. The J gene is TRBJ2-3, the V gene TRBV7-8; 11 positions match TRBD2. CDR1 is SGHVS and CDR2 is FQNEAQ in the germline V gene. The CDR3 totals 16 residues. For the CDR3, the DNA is TGTGCCAGCAGCTTAAGTGGGACTAGCGGAGGAGATACGCAGAATTTT. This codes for CASSLSGTSGGDTQNF.

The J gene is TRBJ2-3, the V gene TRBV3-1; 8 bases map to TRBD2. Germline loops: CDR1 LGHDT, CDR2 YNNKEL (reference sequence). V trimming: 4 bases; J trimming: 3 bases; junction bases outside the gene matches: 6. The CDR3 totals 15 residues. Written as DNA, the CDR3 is TGTGCCAGCAGCCGAAAGCGGGGGAGGACAGATACGCAGTATTTT. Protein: CASSRKRGRTDTQYF.

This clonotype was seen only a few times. CDR3 sequence: CASGLDGTGGGQFF. CDR3 coding DNA: TGTGCTAGTGGTTTGGACGGGACAGGCGGTGGGCAGTTCTTC. This chain links TRBV12-5 with TRBJ2-1; 8 bases map to TRBD1. The CDR3 consists of 14 residues. CDR1 is LGHNT and CDR2 is FRNRAP in the germline V gene. The V and J ends lost 1 base and 12 bases, in that order; junction bases with no gene match: 8.

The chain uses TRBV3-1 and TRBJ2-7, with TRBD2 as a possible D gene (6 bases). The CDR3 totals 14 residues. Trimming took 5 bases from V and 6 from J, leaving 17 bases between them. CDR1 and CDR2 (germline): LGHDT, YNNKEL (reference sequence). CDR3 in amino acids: CASSLGVGSGEQYF. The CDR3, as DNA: TGTGCCAGCAGCTTAGGGGTCGGGAGCGGCGAGCAGTACTTC.

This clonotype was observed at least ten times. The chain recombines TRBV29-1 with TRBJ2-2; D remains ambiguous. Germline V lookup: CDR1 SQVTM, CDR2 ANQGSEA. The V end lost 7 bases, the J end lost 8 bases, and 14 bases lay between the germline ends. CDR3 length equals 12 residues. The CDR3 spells CSAARPSGELFF. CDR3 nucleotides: TGCAGCGCTGCCCGCCCCTCAGGGGAGCTGTTTTTT.

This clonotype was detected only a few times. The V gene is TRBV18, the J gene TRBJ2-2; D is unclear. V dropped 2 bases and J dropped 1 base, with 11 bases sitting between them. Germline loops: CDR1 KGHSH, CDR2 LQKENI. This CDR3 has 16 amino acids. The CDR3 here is CASSPSRPENTGELFF. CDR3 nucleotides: TGTGCCAGCTCACCAAGTAGGCCGGAGAACACCGGGGAGCTGTTTTTT.

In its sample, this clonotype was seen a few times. CDR3 protein: CASSLLDGGTVKIYEQYF. In nucleotides, the CDR3 is TGTGCCAGCAGTTTATTGGATGGGGGGACGGTGAAAATCTACGAGCAGTACTTC. The chain is built from TRBV28 and TRBJ2-7, with D tentatively TRBD2 (6 bases). Germline V gene data show CDR1 as MDHEN and CDR2 as SYDVKM. The V gene lost 1 base and the J gene lost 3 bases, with 22 bases spanning the gap. This CDR3 is built from 18 residues.